The clone carrying this T cell receptor (beta chain) was seen at least ten times. What it binds is not known. The CDR3 goes on 3 residues after the read ends, and that part is filled in from the germline J gene. This entry is derived from a study of T cell clonality in common variable immunodeficiency. Whole-study findings and limits: Shared TCRbeta clones were fewer between CVID subjects than controls.

Trimming pared 2 bases from V and 2 bases from J, leaving 12 bases between. Germline CDR1 reads SGHRS; CDR2 reads YFSETQ. The CDR3 is 15 amino acids. Sequencing input was equivalent genomic DNA from CVID and controls. Sequencing used immunoSEQ multiplex PCR; TCRdb keeps in-frame clones, though not all of them. In total the sample includes roughly 51,000 clones, none of them seen once. V usage is TRBV5-1 and J usage is TRBJ2-3; tentatively, D is TRBD2 (6 bases). The specimen was peripheral blood mononuclear cells. The sequence was collected from a person between 18 and 70 years old in good health. The sequenced part of the CDR3 DNA is TGCGCCAGCAGCTTTGGGCAGGGACTCACAGATACG. This translates into CASSFGQGLTDT. The full CDR3 protein is CASSFGQGLTDTQYF.